The 6 T cell receptor beta chains presented below share a single source sample, sequenced in a study of identical twins. MiXCR was run by TCRdb on the 5' RACE reads, yielding one entry per CDR3 protein. This sample yields 550,000 to 800,000 distinct CDR3 sequences, of which 7.1% are seen a single time; 1.6% belongs to the top ten. This sample was also put to use in a study of yellow fever vaccine responses in identical twins.

Sequenced input: PBMCs. These receptors were obtained from a woman between 18 and 30 years old in good health.

In this sample, this clonotype turned up a few times. The V and J genes are TRBV7-3 and TRBJ1-1; D perhaps matches TRBD1 (6 bases). This CDR3 comprises 14 residues. Germline V CDR1 and CDR2: SGHTA, FQGTGA. V was clipped by 1 base and J by 5 bases, with 11 bases between them. The CDR3 DNA sequence: TGTGCCAGCAGCTTAAAGGGGGAGGGGACTGAAGCTTTCTTT. Translated: CASSLKGEGTEAFF.

This clonotype appeared many times. The chain couples TRBV4-1 to TRBJ2-1; no firm D call. V dropped 4 bases and J dropped 6 bases, with 13 bases sitting between them. The germline V gene encodes CDR1 MGHRA and CDR2 YSYEKL. The CDR3 runs to 14 residues. The CDR3 loop reads CASSLSLQFNEQFF. CDR3 in DNA: TGCGCCAGCAGCCTAAGTCTGCAGTTCAATGAGCAGTTCTTC.

This clonotype was counted between two and nine times. The J gene is TRBJ2-1, the V gene TRBV5-1, with 14 bases aligning to TRBD2. The trim removed 5 bases at V and 9 bases at J, leaving 7 bases unmatched. CDR3 size: 15 residues. Germline CDR1 and CDR2: SGHRS and YFSETQ. The CDR3 spells CASRTAGLAGVEQFF. DNA of the CDR3: TGCGCCAGCAGAACAGCGGGACTAGCGGGAGTTGAGCAGTTCTTC.

This clonotype has a handful of counts. The chain couples TRBV21-1 to TRBJ2-1; TRBD2 reflects the table's D call only, with no check against the DNA. TRBV21-1 is flagged as a pseudogene. The CDR3 loop spans 18 amino acids. CDR3 loop: CASSKEAGLAGGLGEQFF. The DNA of the CDR3 is TGTGCCAGCAGCAAGGAGGCCGGACTAGCGGGCGGCCTGGGTGAGCAGTTCTTC.

In this sample, this clonotype turned up many times. The chain combines TRBV27 with TRBJ2-3, with D unclear. V was pared by 2 bases and J by 2 bases, with 8 bases between. Germline V gene data show CDR1 as MNHEY and CDR2 as SMNVEV (reference sequence). The CDR3 extends over 14 amino acids. The CDR3 sequence is CASSLPASTDTQYF. The CDR3 coding sequence is TGTGCCAGCAGTTTACCCGCTTCCACAGATACGCAGTATTTT.

This clonotype was seen many times. The CDR3 sequence is CASSQGAQPNSPLHF. For the CDR3, the DNA is TGTGCCAGCAGCCAAGGGGCACAGCCGAATTCACCCCTCCACTTT. The rearrangement uses TRBV3-1 and TRBJ1-6; no reliable D call. The CDR3 is made up of 15 amino acids. Per the germline V gene, CDR1 is LGHDT and CDR2 is YNNKEL (reference sequence). V lost 1 base and J lost 7, with 11 bases in between.